These T cell receptor beta chains were read from a single sample in a study of blood T cell repertoires in COVID-19. The assay was immunoSEQ multiplex PCR, and TCRdb's table has in-frame clones only and misses some. This table has about 300,000 clones, 86% appearing once. Sequencing was carried out using PBMCs or T cells enriched from blood (not recorded which). The receptor source for this set is a woman aged 18-29 years who had recovered from COVID-19. Both conserved end residues are part of each CDR3. D genes are given only for firm matches. Only some rows state a clone size, as once, few, many or a class for expanded clones.

v_gene,abundance,d_gene,j_gene,CDR3aa,CDR3nt
TRBV5-6,.,TRBD1,TRBJ1-2,CASTPRQGVGGYTF,TGTGCCAGCACCCCGAGACAGGGAGTAGGTGGCTACACCTTC
TRBV6-2/TRBV6-3,once,TRBD2,TRBJ2-2,CASSSDGGDQGHGELFF,TGTGCCAGCAGTTCCGACGGGGGGGATCAGGGCCACGGGGAGCTGTTTTTT
TRBV7-3,.,TRBD1,TRBJ1-1,CASSQQGDTEAFF,TGTGCCAGCAGCCAACAGGGGGACACTGAAGCTTTCTTT
TRBV28,.,TRBD1,TRBJ1-2,CASSFRGRNYGYTF,TGTGCCAGCAGTTTTAGGGGGCGCAACTATGGCTACACCTTC
TRBV19,.,.,TRBJ1-1,CASSNDRRPLNTEAFF,TGTGCCAGTAGTAACGACAGACGACCTTTGAACACTGAAGCTTTCTTT
TRBV13,.,TRBD1,TRBJ1-2,CASSSQEGANYGYTF,TGTGCCAGCAGCTCCCAGGAGGGGGCGAACTATGGCTACACCTTC
TRBV7-2,.,.,TRBJ2-1,CASSSQGNEQFF,TGTGCCAGCAGCTCGCAGGGGAATGAGCAGTTCTTC
TRBV6-4,many,.,TRBJ1-5,CASSDTGEGQPQHF,TGTGCCAGCAGTGACACTGGGGAGGGTCAGCCCCAGCATTTT
TRBV7-9,.,TRBD1,TRBJ2-1,CASSSGQGNGEQFF,TGTGCCAGCAGCTCCGGACAGGGAAACGGTGAGCAGTTCTTC
TRBV7-9,.,.,TRBJ2-7,CASSLKHEQYF,TGTGCCAGCAGCTTGAAGCACGAGCAGTACTTC
TRBV11-2,.,.,TRBJ2-7,CASSLEGRGYEQYF,TGTGCCAGCAGCTTAGAGGGGCGCGGATACGAGCAGTACTTC
TRBV18,.,.,TRBJ1-4,CASSVGGPYEKLFF,TGTGCCAGCTCGGTGGGGGGACCTTATGAAAAACTGTTTTTT
TRBV21-1,.,.,TRBJ1-5,CASRPGVDQPQHF,TGTGCCAGCAGACCAGGGGTTGATCAGCCCCAGCATTTT
TRBV11-2,.,.,TRBJ1-3,CASSFSRLSSGNTIYF,TGTGCCAGCAGCTTTAGCCGGCTTTCCTCTGGAAACACCATATATTTT
TRBV19,.,TRBD1,TRBJ1-5,CASQSTGESKPQHF,TGTGCCAGCCAAAGTACAGGGGAAAGTAAGCCCCAGCATTTT
TRBV5-1,.,TRBD2,TRBJ2-2,CASSWGPSGSATGELFF,TGCGCCAGCAGCTGGGGACCTAGCGGGAGTGCCACCGGGGAGCTGTTTTTT
TRBV30,.,TRBD2,TRBJ2-1,CAWSQTTSSYNEQFF,TGTGCCTGGAGTCAAACGACTAGCAGCTACAATGAGCAGTTCTTC
TRBV19,few,.,TRBJ1-5,CASSISPVSPQHF,TGTGCCAGTAGTATATCGCCAGTTTCGCCCCAGCATTTT
TRBV11-3,.,.,TRBJ2-1,CASSSSTGENYNEQFF,TGTGCCAGCAGCTCGAGTACGGGGGAGAACTACAATGAGCAGTTCTTC
TRBV7-6,.,.,TRBJ2-5,CASSSLRVIPETQYF,TGTGCCAGCAGCTCCCTCCGGGTTATACCAGAGACCCAGTACTTC
TRBV11-2,once,.,TRBJ1-2,CASSGHDTAYGYTF,TGTGCCAGCAGCGGCCATGACACCGCCTATGGCTACACCTTC
TRBV6-4,.,.,TRBJ1-3,CASSDNGQSYGNTIYF,TGTGCCAGCAGTGACAACGGACAGTCGTATGGAAACACCATATATTTT
TRBV28,few,.,TRBJ1-1,CASSLADTEAFF,TGTGCCAGCAGTTTAGCGGATACTGAAGCTTTCTTT
TRBV5-5,.,.,TRBJ1-5,CASSLAGNQPQHF,TGTGCCAGCAGCTTGGCAGGGAATCAGCCCCAGCATTTT
TRBV19,.,.,TRBJ1-4,CASSPLATNEKLFF,TGTGCCAGTAGTCCTCTGGCTACTAATGAAAAACTGTTTTTT
TRBV11-2,.,TRBD1,TRBJ1-2,CASSLIGTGFDGYTF,TGTGCCAGCAGCTTAATTGGGACAGGGTTTGATGGCTACACCTTC
TRBV10-3,.,.,TRBJ2-4,CAISGGTDLAKNIQYF,TGTGCCATCAGTGGTGGGACTGACTTAGCCAAAAACATTCAGTACTTC
TRBV28,.,TRBD1,TRBJ1-2,CASSSGTGVTNYGYTF,TGTGCCAGCAGTTCCGGGACAGGGGTGACTAACTATGGCTACACCTTC
TRBV30,.,.,TRBJ2-3,CAWSRSSDMTQYF,TGTGCCTGGAGTAGGTCTAGCGATATGACGCAGTATTTT
TRBV5-1,.,.,TRBJ2-5,CASRQTEQETQYF,TGCGCCAGCAGGCAGACGGAGCAAGAGACCCAGTACTTC
TRBV4-1,once,TRBD1,TRBJ2-6,CASSQGGTARSGANVLTF,TGCGCCAGCAGCCAAGGAGGGACAGCCCGGTCTGGGGCCAACGTCCTGACTTTC
TRBV29-1,.,.,TRBJ1-1,CSVLGLGGTEAFF,TGCAGCGTTTTAGGCCTGGGAGGGACTGAAGCTTTCTTT
TRBV5-1,.,TRBD1,TRBJ2-1,CASSWTGGTYNEQFF,TGCGCCAGCAGCTGGACAGGGGGCACCTACAATGAGCAGTTCTTC
TRBV5-4,.,TRBD1,TRBJ1-2,CASSWGQGIMAGYTF,TGTGCCAGCAGCTGGGGACAGGGGATTATGGCCGGCTACACCTTC
TRBV28,.,.,TRBJ2-6,CASSPGHQSSGANVLTF,TGTGCCAGCAGTCCGGGACACCAATCCTCTGGGGCCAACGTCCTGACTTTC
TRBV19,few,.,TRBJ1-5,CASSSLRVGNQPQHF,TGTGCCAGTAGCTCCCTCCGGGTGGGCAATCAGCCCCAGCATTTT
TRBV4-1,.,.,TRBJ1-4,CASSQVAGELFF,TGCGCCAGCAGCCAAGTGGCAGGGGAACTGTTTTTT
TRBV11-2,.,.,TRBJ1-2,CASSLTSYGYTF,TGTGCCAGCAGCTTAACTAGTTATGGCTACACCTTC
TRBV19,.,.,TRBJ2-3,CASKDSSTRPADTQYF,TGTGCCAGTAAGGACAGTTCAACTCGCCCGGCAGATACGCAGTATTTT
TRBV6-2/TRBV6-3,few,TRBD1,TRBJ1-1,CASSLDRGRVNTEAFF,TGTGCCAGCAGTTTGGACAGGGGGAGAGTGAACACTGAAGCTTTCTTT
TRBV7-9,.,.,TRBJ1-6,CASSPLSDSPLHF,TGTGCCAGCAGCCCTTTGAGCGATTCACCCCTCCACTTT
TRBV5-5,.,.,TRBJ2-3,CASSFLTDTQYF,TGTGCCAGCAGCTTTCTCACAGATACGCAGTATTTT
TRBV18,.,.,TRBJ1-1,CASSPSFGGGNTEAFF,TGTGCCAGCTCACCGAGTTTTGGGGGAGGGAACACTGAAGCTTTCTTT
TRBV11-3,.,TRBD2,TRBJ2-1,CASSLAGGTYNEQFF,TGTGCCAGCAGCTTAGCCGGGGGGACCTACAATGAGCAGTTCTTC
TRBV7-2,.,TRBD2,TRBJ2-2,CASSLVAGANTGELFF,TGTGCCAGCAGCTTAGTAGCGGGGGCGAACACCGGGGAGCTGTTTTTT
TRBV5-1,.,TRBD2,TRBJ2-1,CASSPMTSGYNEQFF,TGCGCCAGCAGCCCCATGACTAGCGGATACAATGAGCAGTTCTTC
TRBV28,.,.,TRBJ2-1,CASSPPGEGRHNEQFF,TGTGCCAGCAGTCCCCCAGGGGAGGGTCGCCACAATGAGCAGTTCTTC
TRBV30,.,.,TRBJ1-3,CAWSVDSGNTIYF,TGTGCCTGGAGTGTTGACAGTGGAAACACCATATATTTT
TRBV30,.,.,TRBJ1-6,CAWSVSGGNSPLHF,TGTGCCTGGAGTGTCTCGGGGGGCAATTCACCCCTCCACTTT
TRBV7-2,.,.,TRBJ2-6,CASSLKASSGANVLTF,TGTGCCAGCAGCTTGAAAGCGTCCTCTGGGGCCAACGTCCTGACTTTC
TRBV2,.,.,TRBJ2-1,CASSGDSLSSLFF,TGTGCCAGCAGTGGGGACTCACTTTCGTCGCTGTTCTTC
TRBV6-5,.,TRBD1,TRBJ1-3,CVPTGGRVTGNTIYF,TGTGTCCCTACAGGGGGACGAGTTACTGGAAACACCATATATTTT
TRBV5-1,.,TRBD2,TRBJ2-2,CASSYISGGAGWTGELFF,TGCGCCAGCAGTTACATTAGCGGGGGGGCCGGATGGACCGGGGAGCTGTTTTTT
TRBV10-1,.,.,TRBJ2-3,CASSESPVDTQYF,TGCGCCAGCAGTGAGTCGCCAGTCGATACGCAGTATTTT